This TCR beta chain was profiled in a study of OX40 agonist ivuxolimab in advanced cancers. Looking at the study overall: Ivuxolimab was a fully human IgG2 agonistic monoclonal antibody targeting the costimulatory receptor OX40 (CD134). Intravenous ivuxolimab was administered to patients every 2 weeks at six dose levels: 0.01, 0.1, 0.3, 1.5, 3 and 10 mg/kg. Of the approximately 50 dose-escalation patients, hepatocellular carcinoma was present in about 20, melanoma in some 15, renal cell carcinoma in 9 and head and neck cancer in 9. In the dose-escalation cohort, over 65% of patients were male, and the mean age was approximately 60 years, with a range of 23 to 79. Prior anti-PD-1, anti-PD-L1 or anti-CTLA-4 therapy was permitted, and roughly two fifths of dose-escalation patients had received checkpoint inhibitors. Three dose-escalation patients achieved partial responses, one with hepatocellular carcinoma and two with cutaneous melanoma. Peripheral TCRbeta sequencing was intended to test whether TCR sequence diversity was altered and clonal T-cell expansion was caused by ivuxolimab. The paper covers the monotherapy dose-escalation part of the phase I ivuxolimab trial, which included N of about 50 patients.

Concerning this clone itself: This clone's antigen is unknown. The input lacks base qualities; no much larger clone sits a single base away.

Between the V and J ends, shortened by 2 bases and 7 bases respectively, the junction contains 7 bases. The germline V gene encodes CDR1 SGHDT and CDR2 YYEEEE. The CDR3 contains 11 residues, cysteine and phenylalanine counted. Only the CDR3 DNA is retained, 33 bases long and in frame from the first base. On the study overall, not on this receptor specifically: Low levels of normalized T-cell clonal expansion were also seen in some nonresponding patients. In the 0.1-3.0 mg/kg groups, partial responders had among the lowest normalized peripheral clonal expansion, particularly in CD8+ T cells. At doses of 0.1 to 3.0 mg/kg, clonal expansion of both CD4+ and CD8+ blood T cells was observed from baseline to week 6. Which antigens the clonally expanded peripheral T cells were specific for was not determined. After ivuxolimab, expanded clones were on average more numerous among CD8+ T cells than among CD4+ T cells.

To sequence the TCRbeta CDR3 region, genomic DNA was isolated from the sorted cells. The immunoSEQ Assay was used to sequence the TCRbeta CDR3 regions. TCRdb took over this immuneACCESS table, retaining in-frame rearrangements with V and J assigned. Such tables are incomplete; in checked studies, under half of the missing clones stem from an unresolved V gene, and the remainder is unexplained. The sample table contains roughly 86,000 clones; only one count was recorded for 65% to 90% of them. Approximately 2% of the sample is held by the ten biggest clonotypes. The trial excluded patients who had a history of autoimmune disease or were on systemic immunosuppression. In every dose cohort, peripheral blood was drawn for TCR sequencing at baseline, cycle 4 day 1, and cycle 7 day 1. The samples were taken from a phase I, first-in-human, multicenter, open-label dose-escalation trial of ivuxolimab. Adults with locally advanced or metastatic melanoma, renal cell carcinoma, hepatocellular carcinoma or head and neck squamous cell carcinoma were enrolled in the trial. Before TCR sequencing, CD4+ T cells and CD8+ T cells were sorted from peripheral blood as separate populations.

Here the chain combines TRBV5-6 and TRBJ2-7; the D gene remains uncertain. Specimen: CD4+ or CD8+ T cells sorted from blood, collected in a trial of the OX40 agonist ivuxolimab. The sequence derives from an adult with an advanced solid tumor such as melanoma, head and neck, liver or kidney cancer. The CDR3 reads CASSFSSEQYF. The nucleotide sequence reads as follows: TGTGCCAGCAGCTTTTCATCGGAGCAGTACTTC.